This TCR beta chain appears in the sequencing data of a study of monozygotic twins with inflammatory bowel disease. TCRdb re-called the 5' RACE reads and gives one entry per CDR3 protein, without DNA. In all, the sample yields some 440,000 distinct CDR3 sequences. A note on this clonotype: Its antigen is unknown.

The CDR3 has 14 residues. CDR1 and CDR2 (germline): SGHTA, FQGNSA. Study-level results: Relative clonotype sharing with others was diminished in IBD patients versus healthy twins, particularly with disease activity. No distinction between different T cell subtypes was possible. Researchers reported no repertoire similarity difference between concordant and discordant twins, possibly from limited power.

The receptor was derived from a human donor with ulcerative colitis or Crohn's disease, or a healthy co-twin of an affected twin (not recorded which). The chain uses TRBV7-2 and TRBJ2-7; TCRdb designates TRBD1, a call that cannot be tested without DNA. Sequencing was done on a sample of blood. The CDR3 spells CASSLTLTGNEQYF.